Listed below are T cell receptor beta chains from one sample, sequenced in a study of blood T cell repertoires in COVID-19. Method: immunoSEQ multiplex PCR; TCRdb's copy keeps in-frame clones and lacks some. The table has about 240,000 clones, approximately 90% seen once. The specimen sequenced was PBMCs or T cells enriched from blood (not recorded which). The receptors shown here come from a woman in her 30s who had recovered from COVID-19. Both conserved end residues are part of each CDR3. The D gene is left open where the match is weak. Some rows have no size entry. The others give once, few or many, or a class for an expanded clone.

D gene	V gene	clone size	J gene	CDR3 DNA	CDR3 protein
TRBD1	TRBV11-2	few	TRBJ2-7	TGTGCCAGCAGCTCACTGACAGGGCGTAGAGGCTCCTACGAGCAGTACTTC	CASSSLTGRRGSYEQYF
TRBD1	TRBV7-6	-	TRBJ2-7	TGTGCCAGCAGCCTTGGGACAGGCAGCTCCTACGAGCAGTACTTC	CASSLGTGSSYEQYF
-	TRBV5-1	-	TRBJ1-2	TGCGCCAGCAGCTCCTCCGGGAAGAACTATGGCTACACCTTC	CASSSSGKNYGYTF
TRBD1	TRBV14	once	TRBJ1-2	TGTGCCAGCAGCCAATTGGACAGGGGTTCTGATGGCTACACCTTC	CASSQLDRGSDGYTF
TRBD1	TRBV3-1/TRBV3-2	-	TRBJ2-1	TGTGCCAGCAGCCACGCAGGGGGTGAGCAGTTCTTC	CASSHAGGEQFF
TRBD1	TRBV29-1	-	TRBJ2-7	TGCAGCGTTTCTCGGACAGGGGGCTACGAGCAGTACTTC	CSVSRTGGYEQYF
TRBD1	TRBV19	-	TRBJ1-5	TGTGCCAGTAGTTTAGGCGGGACAGGGTTTAGCAATCAGCCCCAGCATTTT	CASSLGGTGFSNQPQHF
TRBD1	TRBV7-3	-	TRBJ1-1	TGTGCCAGCAGCGTGGGGACAGCGAACACTGAAGCTTTCTTT	CASSVGTANTEAFF
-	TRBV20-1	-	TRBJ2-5	TGCAGTGCTAGTAGGTCGAATGCGGGGTACCAAGAGACCCAGTACTTC	CSASRSNAGYQETQYF
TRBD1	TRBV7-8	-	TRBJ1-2	TGTGCCAGCAGCCCTAGGGGACAGGGGAGCGGCGGCTACACCTTC	CASSPRGQGSGGYTF
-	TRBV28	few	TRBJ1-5	TGTGCCAGCAGCCGAGGGCCCCAGCATTTT	CASSRGPQHF
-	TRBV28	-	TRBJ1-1	TGTGCCAGCAGTTTAACGGGAGGGTCCACTGAAGCTTTCTTT	CASSLTGGSTEAFF
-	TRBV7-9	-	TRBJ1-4	TGTGCCAGCAGCCCCCTCGGGGGGGGCAGTAATGAAAAACTGTTTTTT	CASSPLGGGSNEKLFF
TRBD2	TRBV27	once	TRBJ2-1	TGTGCCAGCAAACGCTTGGGACTAGGTTCTAATGAGCAGTTCTTC	CASKRLGLGSNEQFF
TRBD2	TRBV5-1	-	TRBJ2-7	TGCGCCAGCAGCTTGGATAGCGGGAGAGACGAGCAGTACTTC	CASSLDSGRDEQYF
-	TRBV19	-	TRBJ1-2	TGTGCCAGTAGTGCAGGGGCTGGGAACTATGGCTACACCTTC	CASSAGAGNYGYTF
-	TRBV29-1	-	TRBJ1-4	TGCAGCACCACTCAAGGCGGTGAAAAACTGTTTTTT	CSTTQGGEKLFF
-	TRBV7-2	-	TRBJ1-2	TGTGCCAGCAGCTTAGCGTTCGCAGGTTCCTGGGATGGCTACACCTTC	CASSLAFAGSWDGYTF
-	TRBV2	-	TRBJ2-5	TGTGCCAGCATGAGGAGTCAGGGGGAGACCCAGTACTTC	CASMRSQGETQYF
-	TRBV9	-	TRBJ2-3	TGTGCCAGCAGCGTCGGACCCGGTCGGGGTGATACGCAGTATTTT	CASSVGPGRGDTQYF
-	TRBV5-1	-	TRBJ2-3	TGCGCCAGCAGCTTTCAGAGGTCTACTAGGGCGAGGGATACGCAGTATTTT	CASSFQRSTRARDTQYF
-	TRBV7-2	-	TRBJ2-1	TGTGCCAGCAGCTTAGCATTGGGCTCCCGCTCCTACAATGAGCAGTTCTTC	CASSLALGSRSYNEQFF
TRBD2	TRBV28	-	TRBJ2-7	TGTGCCAGCAGTTTCCCGGGGGGGTCAAGCTCCTACGAGCAGTACTTC	CASSFPGGSSSYEQYF
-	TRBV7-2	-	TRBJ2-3	TGTGCCAGCACAAGTTCCGGACGGGACACAGATACGCAGTATTTT	CASTSSGRDTDTQYF
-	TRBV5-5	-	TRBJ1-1	TGTGCCAGCAGCTTGGCCAGGGAGGCTGAAGCTTTCTTT	CASSLAREAEAFF
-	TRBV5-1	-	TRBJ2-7	TGCGCCAGCAGCTTGGGGGGGCTAAGCTCCTACGAGCAGTACTTC	CASSLGGLSSYEQYF